The 9 T cell receptor beta chains given below trace back to one sample, sequenced in a study of T cell responses to AZD1222 COVID-19 vaccine. Profiling relied on immunoSEQ multiplex PCR, and the TCRdb table lists in-frame clones only, not all of them. The repertoire includes approximately 150,000 clones, 89% of them detected once, and 1.5% to 2% sits in the top ten. The specimen was peripheral blood, collected 28 days after the second AZD1222 dose. The receptors here all came from an adult who received the AZD1222 COVID-19 vaccine.

The CDR3, as DNA: TGTGCCAGCAGTTACGTAGCGGGAGAATTCTACGAGCAGTACTTC. It yields the protein CASSYVAGEFYEQYF. The chain has TRBV6-6 and TRBJ2-7; TRBD2 aligns across 9 bases. The CDR3 has 15 residues. The J segment lost 3 bases and the V segment lost 2 bases, leaving 5 bases of the junction unmatched. Germline V lookup: CDR1 MNHNY, CDR2 SVGAGI (reference sequence).

This sequence joins TRBV24-1 and TRBJ2-1, with 8 bases matching TRBD2. Germline CDR1 and CDR2: KGHDR and SFDVKD. J lost 5 bases, V lost 2 bases, and 4 bases had no gene match. This CDR3 has 15 amino acids. CDR3 amino acids: CATSDSGGPHNEQFF. CDR3 sequence (DNA): TGTGCCACCAGTGATTCGGGAGGGCCGCACAATGAGCAGTTCTTC.

The chain combines TRBV10-3 with TRBJ2-7, with 9 bases matching TRBD1. Germline-derived CDR1 and CDR2 are ENHRY and SYGVKD. This CDR3 spans 15 amino acids. V lost 6 bases and J lost 2; bases outside the gene matches: 8. The CDR3 protein is CAIRKDRGTPYEQYF. For the CDR3, the DNA is TGTGCCATCAGGAAGGACAGGGGAACCCCCTACGAGCAGTACTTC.

This clone was picked up a small number of times. The genes are TRBV4-2 and TRBJ2-7; the match to TRBD2 covers 15 bases. Germline CDR1 LGHNA, CDR2 YNFKEQ. Unmatched junction bases numbered 4, after V lost 0 bases and J lost 7 bases. CDR3 length equals 16 residues. The CDR3 is CASSQDGGTSGREQYF. The CDR3 DNA reads as TGTGCCAGCAGCCAAGATGGGGGGACTAGCGGGAGGGAGCAGTACTTC.

J is TRBJ2-1 and V is TRBV3-1 (or the pseudogene TRBV3-2); 12 positions agree with TRBD2. V gave up 1 base and J gave up 5 bases; unmatched junction bases: 9. The CDR3 loop spans 18 amino acids. CDR1 and CDR2 from the germline V gene are LGHDT and YNNKEL (reference sequence). The CDR3 bases are TGTGCCAGCAGCCAAGGTCTGACTAGCGGGAGAACAGACAATGAGCAGTTCTTC. Translating it yields CASSQGLTSGRTDNEQFF.

The chain has TRBV30 and TRBJ2-1, with 9 bases that match TRBD2. The CDR3 extends over 15 amino acids. Germline CDR1 is GTSNPN and CDR2 is SVGIG (reference sequence). The ends lost 6 bases at V and 3 bases at J; junction bases unmatched: 9. In nucleotides, the CDR3 is TGTGCCTGCCAACGGCTAGCGGGACTCTACAATGAGCAGTTCTTC. Translation: CACQRLAGLYNEQFF.

This clone has just a few counts. V is TRBV28 and J is TRBJ2-4; the D is unclear. Looked up from germline, CDR1 is MDHEN and CDR2 is SYDVKM. Trimming took off 2 bases at V and 0 bases at J, with 5 bases between the two ends. CDR3 length: 14 residues. CDR3 protein: CASSLRLAKNIQYF. The CDR3 DNA sequence: TGTGCCAGCAGTTTACGGTTAGCCAAAAACATTCAGTACTTC.

V and J are TRBV11-2 and TRBJ1-2, with D perhaps TRBD1 (6 bases). The germline gives CDR1 SGHAT, CDR2 FQNNGV. V dropped 1 base and J dropped 8 bases, with 20 bases sitting between them. This CDR3 contains 16 residues. The CDR3 loop reads CASSLADKTGKMGYTF. CDR3 DNA sequence: TGTGCCAGCAGCTTAGCGGATAAAACAGGGAAGATGGGCTACACCTTC.

This chain links TRBV4-2 with TRBJ1-2, with TRBD1 matching over 7 bases. The CDR3 loop spans 16 amino acids. Unmatched junction bases numbered 8, after V lost 0 bases and J lost 4 bases. CDR1 and CDR2 (germline): LGHNA, YNFKEQ. This chain's CDR3 is CASSQEASQGRYGYTF. For the CDR3, the DNA is TGTGCCAGCAGCCAAGAGGCCTCACAGGGGCGCTATGGCTACACCTTC.